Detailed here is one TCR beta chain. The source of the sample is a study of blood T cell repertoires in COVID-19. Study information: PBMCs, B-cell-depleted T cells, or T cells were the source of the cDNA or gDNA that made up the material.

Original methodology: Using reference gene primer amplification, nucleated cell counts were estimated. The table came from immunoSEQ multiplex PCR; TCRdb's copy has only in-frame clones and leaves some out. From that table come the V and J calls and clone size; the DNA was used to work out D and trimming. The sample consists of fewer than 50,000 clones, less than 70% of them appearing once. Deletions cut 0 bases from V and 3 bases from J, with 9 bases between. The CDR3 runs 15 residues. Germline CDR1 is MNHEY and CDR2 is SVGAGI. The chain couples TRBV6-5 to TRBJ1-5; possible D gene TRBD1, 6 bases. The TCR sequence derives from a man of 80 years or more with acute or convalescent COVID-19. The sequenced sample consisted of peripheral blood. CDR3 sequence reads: CASSYSRTDNQPQHF. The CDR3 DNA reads TGTGCCAGCAGTTACTCGAGGACAGACAATCAGCCCCAGCATTTT.